This TCR beta chain came from a study of OX40 agonist ivuxolimab in advanced cancers. Overall study: Ivuxolimab doses were 0.01, 0.1, 0.3, 1.5, 3 or 10 mg/kg every 2 weeks. Whole-study results and caveats: Still undetermined is the antigen specificity of the expanded peripheral T cells. Low normalized T-cell clonal expansion was additionally recorded for some nonresponders.

Points on this clone: Its antigen is undetermined.

Baseline, cycle 4 day 1, and cycle 7 day 1 were the blood sampling points. The V gene's germline CDR1 is SGHAT and CDR2 FQNNGV. This CDR3 comprises 14 residues. Trimming removed 1 base at V and 10 bases at J, with 15 bases between. The assay was immunoSEQ multiplex PCR, and TCRdb's table has in-frame clones only and misses some. The repertoire holds tens of thousands of clones, with 85% to 90% as singletons. The sample here was CD4+ or CD8+ T cells sorted from blood, taken in a trial of the OX40 agonist ivuxolimab. This sequence was found in an adult with an advanced solid tumor such as melanoma, head and neck, liver or kidney cancer. The V and J genes are TRBV11-2 and TRBJ2-3, with a weak D call TRBD1 (6 bases). The CDR3 region is CASSLGWVQGAQYF. Here the CDR3 DNA reads TGTGCCAGCAGCTTAGGCTGGGTACAGGGTGCGCAGTATTTT.